Listed here is a single TCR beta chain. The sample is drawn from a study of identical twins. TCRdb reprocessed the 5' RACE reads with MiXCR, giving one entry per CDR3 protein. The data show approximately 590,000 distinct CDR3 sequences, around a tenth seen once. The V end was cut by 3 bases, the J end by 3 bases, with 24 bases between. The CDR3 extends over 19 amino acids. The sample was also linked to a second study, of yellow fever vaccine responses in identical twins.

Sequencing was carried out using PBMCs. This chain joins TRBV12-3 or TRBV12-4 and TRBJ2-1; D may be TRBD2 (5 bases). This receptor was identified in a woman between 18 and 29 years old in good health. Here the CDR3 reads CASSFRVGGPPRGYNEQFF. The CDR3 DNA is TGTGCCAGCAGTTTTAGGGTAGGCGGGCCTCCGAGAGGCTACAATGAGCAGTTCTTC.